This TCR beta chain was recovered during a study of T cell responses to AZD1222 COVID-19 vaccine. The study, taken as a whole, reports: Possibly, clonal diversity was underestimated; donors were largely white British and included more females. Unmutated variant regions are reportedly the target of nearly half of TCRs that are spike-specific.

As concerns this clone: Its specificity is not known.

The CDR3 contains 16 residues. Germline V CDR1 and CDR2: SGHDN, FVKESK. The V and J ends lost 0 bases and 0 bases respectively, with 9 bases between them. The repertoire was sequenced with immunoSEQ multiplex PCR; TCRdb's copy has only in-frame clones and lacks some. The sample consists of about 17,000 clones, around 80% of them appearing once. The chain uses TRBV14 and TRBJ1-5; no clear D gene. The TCR was taken from an adult who received the AZD1222 COVID-19 vaccine. The sequenced sample was peripheral blood, obtained 28 days after the second AZD1222 dose. The CDR3: CASSQDWQSSNQPQHF. The CDR3 coding sequence is TGTGCCAGCAGCCAAGATTGGCAGAGTAGCAATCAGCCCCAGCATTTT.